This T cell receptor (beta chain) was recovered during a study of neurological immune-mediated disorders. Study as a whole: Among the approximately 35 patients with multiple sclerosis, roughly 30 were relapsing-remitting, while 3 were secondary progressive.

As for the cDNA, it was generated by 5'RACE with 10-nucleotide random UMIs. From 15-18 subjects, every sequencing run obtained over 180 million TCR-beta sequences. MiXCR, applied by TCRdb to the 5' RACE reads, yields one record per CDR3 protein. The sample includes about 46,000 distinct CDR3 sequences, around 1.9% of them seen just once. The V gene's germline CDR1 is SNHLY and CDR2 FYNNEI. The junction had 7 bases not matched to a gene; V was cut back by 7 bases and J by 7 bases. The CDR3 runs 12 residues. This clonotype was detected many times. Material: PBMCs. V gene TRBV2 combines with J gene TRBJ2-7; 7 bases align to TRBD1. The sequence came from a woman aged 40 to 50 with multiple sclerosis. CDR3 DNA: TGTGCCAGCACAGGAATGACAGGGGAGCAGTACTTC. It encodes CASTGMTGEQYF.